Shown below are 6 T cell receptor beta chains from a single sample sequenced in a study of metastatic and nonmetastatic thyroid tumors. TCRdb recomputed clones from the PCR reads via MiXCR. The data show 35,000 to 50,000 clones, about 14% seen once. None of the patients had undergone any treatment ahead of thyroid surgery. The material sequenced was blood. Receptor source: a female donor with papillary thyroid cancer or a benign thyroid nodule (not recorded which). Some clones in this sample may be carry-over from other donors' samples.

This chain links TRBV2 with TRBJ1-1; D is unresolved. The V end was cut by 7 bases, the J end by 5 bases, with 14 bases between. The germline V gene encodes CDR1 SNHLY and CDR2 FYNNEI. The CDR3 totals 13 residues. CDR3 amino acids: CASTDAFGTEAFF. CDR3 bases: TGTGCCAGCACCGACGCGTTCGGGACTGAAGCTTTCTTT.

This clone was seen repeatedly, ten times or more. V usage is TRBV28 and J usage is TRBJ1-1; 7 nucleotides agree with TRBD1. This CDR3 region has 13 residues. Germline assignment: CDR1 MDHEN and CDR2 SYDVKM. Losses at the gene ends were 5 bases for V and 4 bases for J; bases not matched to a gene: 4. The CDR3 loop is CASSPQGPTEAFF. The CDR3 DNA is TGTGCCAGCAGTCCACAGGGGCCCACTGAAGCTTTCTTT. Full variable domain (outside the CDR3, taken from reference TRBV28 and TRBJ1-1): DVKVTQSSRYLVKRTGEKVFLECVQDMDHENMFWYRQDPGLGLRLIYFSYDVKMKEKGDIPEGYSVSREKKERFSLILESASTNQTSMYLCASSPQGPTEAFFGQGTRLTVV.

In this sample, this clone turned up a few times. The chain carries TRBV28 and TRBJ1-1; 8 positions match TRBD1. The V gene end was trimmed by 6 bases and the J gene end by 0 bases; junction bases not matched to a gene: 9. Germline assignment: CDR1 MDHEN and CDR2 SYDVKM. This CDR3 region has 16 residues. CDR3 loop: CASSTTGGPMNTEAFF. For the CDR3, the DNA is TGTGCCAGCAGCACCACAGGGGGGCCTATGAACACTGAAGCTTTCTTT. The full variable domain, its missing parts supplied by reference TRBV28 and TRBJ1-1, is DVKVTQSSRYLVKRTGEKVFLECVQDMDHENMFWYRQDPGLGLRLIYFSYDVKMKEKGDIPEGYSVSREKKERFSLILESASTNQTSMYLCASSTTGGPMNTEAFFGQGTRLTVV.

This clone was detected ten times or more. The CDR3 region is CSASRGYTEAFF. Here the CDR3 DNA reads TGCAGTGCGAGCAGGGGTTACACTGAAGCTTTCTTT. The chain joins TRBV20-1 to TRBJ1-1, with D possibly being TRBD1 (6 bases). Trimming took 6 bases from V and 3 from J, leaving 11 bases between them. Germline V gives CDR1 DFQATT, CDR2 SNEGSKA (reference sequence). The CDR3 extends over 12 amino acids.

With regard to this clone: Germline and junction disagree at one end, which may indicate a read error. The chain combines TRBV5-1 with TRBJ2-7; D is perhaps TRBD2 (6 bases). The germline V gene encodes CDR1 SGHRS and CDR2 YFSETQ. This CDR3 contains 15 residues. CDR3 DNA sequence: TGCGCCACCAGCTTGGAATTAGCGGTAGTCTCCGAGCAGTACTTC. This encodes CATSLELAVVSEQYF.

This clone has a count of ten or more. V and J are TRBV5-1 and TRBJ2-2; 7 positions match TRBD1. The CDR3 is 18 residues long. The J segment lost 6 bases and the V segment lost 2 bases, leaving 16 bases of the junction unmatched. Germline values: CDR1 SGHRS, CDR2 YFSETQ. CDR3 coding DNA: TGCGCCAGCAGCTTAACCGGTACTCGACAGGGTGGGGCCGGGGAGCTGTTTTTT. Translating it yields CASSLTGTRQGGAGELFF. Drawing the rest from reference TRBV5-1 and TRBJ2-2, the complete variable domain is KAGVTQTPRYLIKTRGQQVTLSCSPISGHRSVSWYQQTPGQGLQFLFEYFSETQRNKGNFPGRFSGRQFSNSRSEMNVSTLELGDSALYLCASSLTGTRQGGAGELFFGEGSRLTVL.